This T cell receptor (beta chain) originates from a study of T cells in Graves' hyperthyroidism and ophthalmopathy. The CDR3 spans 15 residues. Losses at the gene ends were 3 bases for V and 0 bases for J; bases not matched to a gene: 3. This clonotype was seen at least ten times. Its matching antigen is unknown. Researchers amplified the TCR beta CDR3 regions from RNA transcripts. HTBI primers drove first-round RT-PCR of the TCR CDR3. Using its own MiXCR run on the multiplex PCR reads, TCRdb lists one record per CDR3 protein. The sample has roughly 400,000 distinct CDR3 sequences; about a sixth are singletons. Study findings and constraints: Blood held most thyroid clonotypes expanded above 0.001 frequency. A model of 13 V-J features distinguished ophthalmopathy from stable hyperthyroidism.

Preceding any ophthalmopathy symptoms, the blood sample dates from first hyperthyroidism diagnosis. This rearrangement joins TRBV12-3 or TRBV12-4 to TRBJ2-5; 8 bases line up with TRBD2. Sequenced sample: blood. This clonotype originated in a woman younger than 35 with Graves' hyperthyroidism that later progressed to Graves' ophthalmopathy. The CDR3 sequence: CASSLSAGDQETQYF. CDR3 DNA: TGTGCCAGCAGTTTGTCAGCGGGGGACCAAGAGACCCAGTACTTC.